These 27 T cell receptor beta chains share one sample of origin, sequenced in a study of shared T cell receptors in the human thymus. The method was immunoSEQ multiplex PCR; TCRdb's version includes in-frame clones alone and lacks a portion of them. The sample records hundreds of thousands of clones, approximately 95% being singletons. Sequences were obtained from thymocytes. These receptors were taken from a human donor.

The gene calls are TRBV7-9 and TRBJ2-7; 7 bases agree with TRBD2. This CDR3 has 13 residues. Germline V lookup: CDR1 SEHNR, CDR2 FQNEAQ (reference sequence). Trimming cost V 5 bases and J 2 bases; bases outside gene matches: 3. The CDR3 protein is CASSPGLPYEQYF. CDR3 bases: TGTGCCAGCAGCCCGGGACTACCCTACGAGCAGTACTTC.

The rearrangement uses TRBV15 and TRBJ2-5, with D perhaps matching TRBD1 (6 bases). The CDR3 runs to 15 residues. The germline V and J ends were trimmed by 7 bases and 3 bases, with 18 bases remaining between them. CDR1 is LNHNV, CDR2 YYDKDF, per germline (reference sequence). The CDR3 reads CATTRAPEGEETQYF. CDR3 nucleotide sequence: TGTGCCACCACCAGGGCCCCCGAGGGGGAAGAGACCCAGTACTTC. Based on the CDR3 plus reference TRBV15 and TRBJ2-5, the full variable domain is DAMVIQNPRYQVTQFGKPVTLSCSQTLNHNVMYWYQQKSSQAPKLLFHYYDKDFNNEADTPDNFQSRRPNTSFCFLDIRSPGLGDTAMYLCATTRAPEGEETQYFGPGTRLLVL.

The chain links TRBV11-1 to TRBJ2-7; 9 bases agree with TRBD2. V was clipped by 2 bases and J by 6 bases; unmatched bases: 20. Germline CDR1 is SGHAT and CDR2 is FQDESV (reference sequence). The CDR3 has 19 amino acids. The CDR3 DNA is TGTGCCAGCAGCTTAATTCGGCTAGCGGGAACCCAAGCTCGCCGCGAGCAGTACTTC. It specifies CASSLIRLAGTQARREQYF.

J is TRBJ1-5 and V is TRBV6-4; TRBD1 matches 10 bases. CDR3 size: 14 residues. The V gene's germline CDR1 is MRHNA and CDR2 SNTAGT. After removal of 6 bases from V and 7 bases from J, the junction contained 6 bases not matched to a gene. The CDR3 DNA reads TGTGCCAGCAGCAAGGACAGGGGGGACCAGCCCCAGCATTTT. Its translation is CASSKDRGDQPQHF.

The chain joins TRBV28 to TRBJ1-2; no firm D call. The CDR3 spans 18 residues. V gave up 3 bases and J gave up 2 bases, with 22 bases separating them. In germline, CDR1 is MDHEN, CDR2 SYDVKM. The CDR3 is CASSFIRHIPDTNYGYTF. The CDR3 DNA reads TGTGCCAGCAGTTTCATACGACACATCCCCGACACGAACTATGGCTACACCTTC.

V and J are TRBV7-9 and TRBJ2-1, with D maybe TRBD2 (5 bases). Germline loops: CDR1 SEHNR, CDR2 FQNEAQ (reference sequence). The V and J ends lost 5 bases and 6 bases respectively, with 5 bases between them. This CDR3 contains 11 residues. CDR3 amino acids: CASSRGNEQFF. CDR3 DNA: TGTGCCAGCAGCCGGGGCAATGAGCAGTTCTTC.

The chain couples TRBV4-1 to TRBJ2-1; D is possibly TRBD1 (6 bases). CDR3 length equals 18 residues. Germline V lookup: CDR1 MGHRA, CDR2 YSYEKL. V was clipped by 1 base and J by 2 bases, with 18 bases between them. The CDR3 DNA is TGCGCCAGCAGCCAAGTCGTCTGGCAAGGGGGAGCCTACAATGAGCAGTTCTTC. It is translated as CASSQVVWQGGAYNEQFF.

This chain connects TRBV15 to TRBJ2-1; the match to TRBD2 covers 7 bases. The V gene's germline CDR1 is LNHNV and CDR2 YYDKDF (reference sequence). This CDR3 is 16 amino acids long. The V gene end was trimmed by 0 bases and the J gene end by 6 bases; junction bases not matched to a gene: 8. The CDR3 is CATSRDRGRACNEQFF. In DNA form, the CDR3 reads TGTGCCACCAGCAGAGATCGAGGGAGGGCTTGCAATGAGCAGTTCTTC.

This clone is a singleton in its sample. J is TRBJ2-1 and V is TRBV28; D is uncertain. Trimming removed 4 bases at V and 5 bases at J, with 21 bases between. CDR1 is MDHEN, CDR2 SYDVKM, per germline. This CDR3 comprises 17 residues. CDR3 nucleotide sequence: TGTGCCAGCAGTTCCCTGACGCCCGGGTTGGGTAACAATGAGCAGTTCTTC. This sequence encodes CASSSLTPGLGNNEQFF.

This chain's CDR3 is CASSVHRDEQYF. DNA for the CDR3: TGTGCCAGCAGCGTACATCGCGACGAGCAGTACTTC. The chain recombines TRBV5-4 with TRBJ2-7; no firm D call. The CDR3 spans 12 residues. Trimming shortened V by 4 bases and J by 5 bases, and 10 bases separated the two germline ends. From germline, CDR1 is SGHNT and CDR2 YYREEE (reference sequence).

The rearrangement links TRBV6-5 to TRBJ2-3; D is perhaps TRBD1 or TRBD2 (5 bases each). The V and J ends lost 5 bases and 3 bases respectively, with 6 bases between them. Germline lookup yields CDR1 MNHEY and CDR2 SVGAGI. The CDR3 is 12 residues long. DNA for the CDR3: TGTGCCAGCAGTGAGGGGACAGATACGCAGTATTTT. It is translated as CASSEGTDTQYF.

The J gene is TRBJ2-3, the V gene TRBV7-2; 10 bases line up with TRBD2. J gave up 2 bases and V 6 bases, and 8 bases lay outside the gene matches. This CDR3 region has 16 residues. CDR1 is SGHTA, CDR2 FQGNSA, per germline. The CDR3 sequence is CASRGIAGGHTDTQYF. In nucleotides, the CDR3 is TGTGCCAGCAGGGGGATAGCGGGAGGCCACACAGATACGCAGTATTTT.

V gene TRBV7-2 combines with J gene TRBJ2-1; the D is unclear. Germline values: CDR1 SGHTA, CDR2 FQGNSA. The germline V and J ends were trimmed by 5 bases and 5 bases, with 10 bases remaining between them. There are 13 residues in the CDR3. The CDR3 DNA reads as TGTGCCAGCAGCCCAAGAAACCACAATGAGCAGTTCTTC. Protein: CASSPRNHNEQFF.

This clone was detected once. V is TRBV5-1 and J is TRBJ1-4; 9 bases match TRBD1. With V trimmed by 4 bases and J by 4 bases, 5 bases remained unmatched. The CDR3 covers 15 residues. Germline CDR1 SGHRS, CDR2 YFSETQ. The CDR3 region is CASSARQGVNEKLFF. CDR3 bases: TGCGCCAGCAGCGCGCGACAGGGGGTTAATGAAAAACTGTTTTTT. The full variable domain, completed using reference TRBV5-1 and TRBJ1-4, is KAGVTQTPRYLIKTRGQQVTLSCSPISGHRSVSWYQQTPGQGLQFLFEYFSETQRNKGNFPGRFSGRQFSNSRSEMNVSTLELGDSALYLCASSARQGVNEKLFFGSGTQLSVL.

The chain links TRBV10-3 to TRBJ1-1, with D possibly matching TRBD1 (5 bases). The CDR3 length is 17 residues. The germline V gene has CDR1 ENHRY and CDR2 SYGVKD. Trimming took 0 bases from V and 1 from J, leaving 15 bases between them. CDR3 sequence (DNA): TGTGCCATCAGTGAGTCGACTAATGGGGACCCGAACACTGAAGCTTTCTTT. Translation gives CAISESTNGDPNTEAFF.

The V gene is TRBV12-5, the J gene TRBJ1-2; D remains ambiguous. V was trimmed by 1 base and J by 2 bases, leaving 8 bases between them. Per germline, CDR1 LGHNT and CDR2 FRNRAP. There are 14 residues in the CDR3. The CDR3 DNA reads as TGTGCTAGTGGTTTGGGAGCAGAAAACTATGGCTACACCTTC. Its protein is CASGLGAENYGYTF.

This CDR3 is CASSLPGLAGVRSYNEQFF. DNA of the CDR3: TGCGCCAGCAGCTTGCCCGGACTAGCGGGAGTGAGATCCTACAATGAGCAGTTCTTC. The V call is TRBV5-1, the J call TRBJ2-1; 13 bases are a match to TRBD2. J lost 1 base, V lost 1 base, and 8 bases had no gene match. The CDR3 sequence is 19 residues long. Germline V CDR1 and CDR2: SGHRS, YFSETQ. Full variable domain (missing parts from reference TRBV5-1 and TRBJ2-1): KAGVTQTPRYLIKTRGQQVTLSCSPISGHRSVSWYQQTPGQGLQFLFEYFSETQRNKGNFPGRFSGRQFSNSRSEMNVSTLELGDSALYLCASSLPGLAGVRSYNEQFFGPGTRLTVL.

The chain couples TRBV29-1 to TRBJ1-2, with unresolved D. With 6 bases removed from V and 7 bases from J, the gap between germline ends came to 18 bases. The CDR3 extends over 13 amino acids. CDR1 SQVTM and CDR2 ANQGSEA come from the germline V gene. The CDR3 loop is CSVMVILVGGYTF. As DNA, the CDR3 is TGCAGCGTCATGGTTATACTAGTGGGTGGCTACACCTTC.

This clone showed up just a few times. Different DNA sequences within this sample yield the same CDR3. The chain links TRBV15 to TRBJ2-1; 13 bases align to TRBD2. Germline-derived CDR1 and CDR2 are LNHNV and YYDKDF (reference sequence). This CDR3 is 15 amino acids long. V shed 2 bases, J shed 12 bases, and the junction held 7 bases outside the gene matches. This CDR3 is CATSRTSGRADRQFF. CDR3 DNA: TGTGCCACCAGCAGAACTAGCGGGAGGGCCGATCGGCAGTTCTTC.

This sequence joins TRBV6-5 and TRBJ1-2, with TRBD1 matching over 8 bases. Trimming removed 4 bases from V and 4 bases from J; junction bases left unmatched: 5. The CDR3 consists of 14 residues. Germline V gives CDR1 MNHEY, CDR2 SVGAGI. CDR3 coding DNA: TGTGCCAGCAGTTCTTACACAGGGGGCTATGGCTACACCTTC. Amino acids: CASSSYTGGYGYTF.

The chain recombines TRBV14 with TRBJ1-4; 9 bases map to TRBD1. Trimming took 4 bases from V and 7 from J; bases not matched to a gene: 10. The CDR3 spans 16 residues. Germline V gene data show CDR1 as SGHDN and CDR2 as FVKESK. This CDR3 reads CASSLLLGTGSEKLFF. In DNA, the CDR3 is TGTGCCAGCAGCCTGTTGCTCGGGACAGGGAGTGAAAAACTGTTTTTT.

The chain joins TRBV5-6 to TRBJ2-3; 8 bases line up with TRBD2. Germline assignment: CDR1 SGHDT and CDR2 YYEEEE. The CDR3 extends over 17 amino acids. Trimming removed 0 bases from V and 0 bases from J; junction bases left unmatched: 6. The CDR3 here is CASSLVVASGSTDTQYF. Written as DNA, the CDR3 is TGTGCCAGCAGCTTGGTTGTGGCTAGCGGGAGCACAGATACGCAGTATTTT.

The V and J genes are TRBV7-9 and TRBJ1-1; D uncertain. This CDR3 has 13 residues. Between the trimmed V and J ends, which lost 5 bases and 6 bases, there was a span of 13 bases. Germline-derived CDR1 and CDR2 are SEHNR and FQNEAQ (reference sequence). CDR3 sequence: CASSPREEPEAFF. The CDR3 DNA follows: TGTGCCAGCAGCCCGCGAGAGGAACCTGAAGCTTTCTTT.

The count of this clone is one. V gene TRBV14 combines with J gene TRBJ2-7, with unresolved D. Between the trimmed V and J ends, which lost 9 bases and 0 bases, there was a span of 12 bases. This CDR3 spans 13 amino acids. Germline V CDR1 and CDR2: SGHDN, FVKESK. This CDR3 is CASKGTVSYEQYF. The CDR3 nucleotides read TGTGCCAGTAAAGGAACAGTCTCCTACGAGCAGTACTTC.

V usage is TRBV4-3 and J usage is TRBJ1-5; no firm D call. This CDR3 spans 16 amino acids. Trimming removed 0 bases from V and 0 bases from J, with 9 bases in between. Germline V gene lookup returns CDR1 LGHNA and CDR2 YSLEER. The CDR3 protein is CASSQDRALSNQPQHF. CDR3 nucleotide sequence: TGCGCCAGCAGCCAAGATAGGGCACTTAGCAATCAGCCCCAGCATTTT.

This chain links TRBV4-1 with TRBJ2-1, with TRBD2 matching 9 bases. V lost 4 bases to trimming and J lost 4 bases; unmatched junction nucleotides: 8. The CDR3 contains 16 residues. In germline, CDR1 is MGHRA, CDR2 YSYEKL. CDR3 region: CASSPWREGLYNEQFF. The CDR3 coding sequence is TGCGCCAGCAGCCCTTGGCGGGAGGGCCTATACAATGAGCAGTTCTTC.

The rearrangement uses TRBV11-3 and TRBJ2-1; perhaps TRBD2 as D (6 bases). Deletions cut 6 bases from V and 4 bases from J, with 16 bases between. The CDR3 sequence is 15 residues long. CDR1 and CDR2 (germline): SGHNT, YENEEA. DNA of the CDR3: TGTGCCAGCAGTTACGGGACTCGCCAGTACAATGAGCAGTTCTTC. Its protein product is CASSYGTRQYNEQFF.